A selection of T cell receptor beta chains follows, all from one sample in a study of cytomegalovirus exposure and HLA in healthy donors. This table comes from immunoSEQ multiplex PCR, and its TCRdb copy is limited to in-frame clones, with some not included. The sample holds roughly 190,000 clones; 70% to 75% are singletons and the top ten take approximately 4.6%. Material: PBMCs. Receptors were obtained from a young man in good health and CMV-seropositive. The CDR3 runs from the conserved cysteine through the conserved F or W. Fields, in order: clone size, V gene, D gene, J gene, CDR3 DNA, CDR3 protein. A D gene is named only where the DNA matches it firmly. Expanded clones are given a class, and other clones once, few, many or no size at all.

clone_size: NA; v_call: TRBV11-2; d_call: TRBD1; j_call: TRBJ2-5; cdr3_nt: TGTGCCAGCAGCCTGGGACAGGGGGTAAGGGGAGAGACCCAGTACTTC; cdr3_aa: CASSLGQGVRGETQYF
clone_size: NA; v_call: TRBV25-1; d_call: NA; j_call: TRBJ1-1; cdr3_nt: TGTGCCAGCAGTGAAACGGGGATCCTACCGAACACTGAAGCTTTCTTT; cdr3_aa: CASSETGILPNTEAFF
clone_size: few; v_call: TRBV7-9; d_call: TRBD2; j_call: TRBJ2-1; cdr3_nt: TGTGCCAGCGAAGTCGGGGGGTCCTACAATGAGCAGTTCTTC; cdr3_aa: CASEVGGSYNEQFF
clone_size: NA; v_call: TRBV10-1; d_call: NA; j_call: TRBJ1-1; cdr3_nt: TGCGCCAGCTCTCAAGCTTTCTTT; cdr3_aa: CASSQAFF
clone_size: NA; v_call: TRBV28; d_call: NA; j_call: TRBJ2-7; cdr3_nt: TGTGCCATCCCGTTGGGGAGGGAGCAGTACTTC; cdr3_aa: CAIPLGREQYF
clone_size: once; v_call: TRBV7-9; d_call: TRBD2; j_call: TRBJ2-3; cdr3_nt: TGTGCCAGCAGCATCGGGACTAGCGGGACAGATACGCAGTATTTT; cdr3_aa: CASSIGTSGTDTQYF
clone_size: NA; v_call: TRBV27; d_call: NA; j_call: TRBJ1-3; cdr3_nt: TGTGCCAGCAGTCGCGCAGGGCAAGGAAACACCATATATTTT; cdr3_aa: CASSRAGQGNTIYF
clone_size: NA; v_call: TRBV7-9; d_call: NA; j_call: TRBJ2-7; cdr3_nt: TGTGCCAGCAGCCCGTTTACAGGGCCCCAAGGCTCCTACGAGCAGTACTTC; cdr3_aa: CASSPFTGPQGSYEQYF
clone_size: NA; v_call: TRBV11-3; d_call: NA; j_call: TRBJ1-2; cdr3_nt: TGTGCCAGCAGCTCCCTATTCGGACAGTCCCTTTATGGCTACACCTTC; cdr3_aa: CASSSLFGQSLYGYTF
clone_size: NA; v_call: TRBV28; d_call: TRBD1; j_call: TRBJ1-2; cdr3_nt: TGTGCCAGCAGTTCCCCGGGACAGGGAAACTATGGCTACACCTTC; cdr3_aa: CASSSPGQGNYGYTF
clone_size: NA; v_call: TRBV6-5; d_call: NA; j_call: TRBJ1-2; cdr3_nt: TGTGCCAGCAGTTCGGCGGATATTTATGGCTACACCTTC; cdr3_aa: CASSSADIYGYTF
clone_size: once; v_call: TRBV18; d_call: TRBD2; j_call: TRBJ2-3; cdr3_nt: TGTGCCAGCTCACCGACCGGGACTAGCGCCACAGATACGCAGTATTTT; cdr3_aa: CASSPTGTSATDTQYF
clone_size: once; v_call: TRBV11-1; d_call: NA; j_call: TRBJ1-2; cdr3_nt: TGTGCCAGCAGCTCTCCCTCCGGGTACGGAAATGGCTACACCTTC; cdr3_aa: CASSSPSGYGNGYTF
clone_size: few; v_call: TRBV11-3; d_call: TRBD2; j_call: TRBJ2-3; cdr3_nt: TGTGCCAGCAGCTTGCGGGAGCTAGATACGCAGTATTTT; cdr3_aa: CASSLRELDTQYF
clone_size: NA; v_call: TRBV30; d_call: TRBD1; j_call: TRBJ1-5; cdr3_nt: TGTGCCTGGAGTGTCACAGGGGATCAGCCCCAGCATTTT; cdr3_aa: CAWSVTGDQPQHF
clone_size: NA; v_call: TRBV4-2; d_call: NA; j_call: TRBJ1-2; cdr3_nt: TGTGCCAGCAGCCAAGATCCAGGGATTAACTATGGCTACACCTTC; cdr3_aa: CASSQDPGINYGYTF
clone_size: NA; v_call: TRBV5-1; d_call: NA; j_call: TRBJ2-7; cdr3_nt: TGCGCCAGCAGCCGCGAAGGGGGTCCCCCCTACGAGCAGTACTTC; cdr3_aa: CASSREGGPPYEQYF
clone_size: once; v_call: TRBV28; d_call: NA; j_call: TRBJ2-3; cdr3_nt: TGTGCCAGCCAACGCGGAGGTAAACATACGCAGTATTTT; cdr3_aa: CASQRGGKHTQYF
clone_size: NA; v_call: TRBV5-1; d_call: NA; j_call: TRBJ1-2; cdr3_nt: TGCGCCAGCAGCTTGGGGTTTACAGAGTCGGACTATGGCTACACCTTC; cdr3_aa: CASSLGFTESDYGYTF
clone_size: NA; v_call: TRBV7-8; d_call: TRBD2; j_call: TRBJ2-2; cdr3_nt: TGTGCCAGCAGCTTAATGGTACGCGGGAGGAGGACCGGGGAGCTGTTTTTT; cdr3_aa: CASSLMVRGRRTGELFF
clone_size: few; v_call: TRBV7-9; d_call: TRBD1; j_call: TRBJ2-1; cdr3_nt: TGTGCCAGCAGCCTGACAGGGACCTACAATGAGCAGTTCTTC; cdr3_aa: CASSLTGTYNEQFF
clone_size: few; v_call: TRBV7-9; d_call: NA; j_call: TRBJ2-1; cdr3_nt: TGTGCCAGCAGTCCCCCGAAGGAAGGGGTAGGGAATGAGCAGTTCTTC; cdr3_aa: CASSPPKEGVGNEQFF
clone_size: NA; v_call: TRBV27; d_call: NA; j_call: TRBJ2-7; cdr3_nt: TGTGCCAGCAGCCGCCGGGAGACGTCCTACGAGCAGTACTTC; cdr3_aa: CASSRRETSYEQYF
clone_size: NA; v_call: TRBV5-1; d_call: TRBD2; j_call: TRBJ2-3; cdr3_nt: TGCGCCAGCAGCCGGGGGGGAAACACAGATACGCAGTATTTT; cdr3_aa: CASSRGGNTDTQYF
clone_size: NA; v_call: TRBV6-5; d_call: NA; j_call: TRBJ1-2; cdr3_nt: TGTGCCAGCGCGGGGATCTATGGCTACACCTTC; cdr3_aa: CASAGIYGYTF
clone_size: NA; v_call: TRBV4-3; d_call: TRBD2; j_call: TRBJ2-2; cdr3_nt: TGCGCCAGCAGCCACACTAGCGTTACCGGGGAGCTGTTTTTT; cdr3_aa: CASSHTSVTGELFF
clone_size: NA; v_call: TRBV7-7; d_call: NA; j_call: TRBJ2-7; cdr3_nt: TGTGCTAGCAGCTTAGGTCCAGGGATAGAGTCCTACGAGCAGTACTTC; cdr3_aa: CASSLGPGIESYEQYF
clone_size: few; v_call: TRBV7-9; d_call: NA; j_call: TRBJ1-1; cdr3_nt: TGTGCCAGCAGCTTAGCGACAGGTGAAGCTTTCTTT; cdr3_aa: CASSLATGEAFF
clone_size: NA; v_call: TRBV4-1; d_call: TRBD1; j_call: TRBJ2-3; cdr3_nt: TGCGCCAGCAGCCCTGGGACAGTACTTAGCACAGATACGCAGTATTTT; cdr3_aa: CASSPGTVLSTDTQYF
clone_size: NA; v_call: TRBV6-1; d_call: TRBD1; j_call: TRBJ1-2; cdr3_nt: TGTGCCAGCAGTGAACTCCAGGGGGCCTATGGCTACACCTTC; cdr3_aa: CASSELQGAYGYTF